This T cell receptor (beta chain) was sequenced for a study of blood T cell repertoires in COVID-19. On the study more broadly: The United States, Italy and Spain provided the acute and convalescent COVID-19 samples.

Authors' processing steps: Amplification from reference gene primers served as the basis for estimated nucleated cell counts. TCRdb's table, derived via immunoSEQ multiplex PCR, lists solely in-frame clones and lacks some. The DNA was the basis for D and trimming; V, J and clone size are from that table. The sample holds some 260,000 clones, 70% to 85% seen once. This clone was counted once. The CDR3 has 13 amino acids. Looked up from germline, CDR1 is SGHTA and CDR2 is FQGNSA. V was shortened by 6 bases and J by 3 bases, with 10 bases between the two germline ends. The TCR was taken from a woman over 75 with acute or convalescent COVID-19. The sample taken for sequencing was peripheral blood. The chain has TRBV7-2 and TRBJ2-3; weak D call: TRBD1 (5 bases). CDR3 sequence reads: CASRMTATDTQYF. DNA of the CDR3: TGTGCCAGCAGGATGACAGCGACAGATACGCAGTATTTT.